This T cell receptor beta chain appears in the sequencing data of a study of T cells in Graves' hyperthyroidism and ophthalmopathy. Study information: At the time of initial diagnosis and before any treatment, peripheral blood was collected.

This clonotype is classed as medium-sized. Over 18 months, lack of ophthalmopathy progression marked Graves' hyperthyroidism as stable. The diagnoses drew upon clinical symptoms, serum thyroxine and TRAb, thyroid ultrasound and orbital computed tomography. The CDR3 contains 14 residues. Germline-derived CDR1 and CDR2 are SEHNR and FQNEAQ (reference sequence). Deletions cut 5 bases from V and 1 base from J, with 12 bases between. Researchers took RNA transcripts and amplified the TCR beta CDR3 regions from them. The primer set for the first-round RT-PCR of the TCR CDR3 was HTBI. TCRdb reanalysed the multiplex PCR reads using MiXCR and keeps one entry per CDR3 protein. Here the sample spans about 210,000 distinct CDR3 sequences, under 20% being singletons.

What was sequenced was blood. The chain is built from TRBV7-9 and TRBJ2-7; D call uncertain. This TCR was recovered from a man in his fifties with Graves' hyperthyroidism. As DNA, the CDR3 is TGTGCCAGCAGCCCCAACACCGGGTCCTACGAGCAGTACTTC. Its translation is CASSPNTGSYEQYF.